One sample yielded the 28 T cell receptor beta chains listed below, sequenced in a study of blood T cells in healthy people across ages. PCR was performed a second time for roughly 7 to 12 cycles using a sample-barcoded 5' primer and a J-beta primer mix. TCRdb passed the 5' RACE reads through MiXCR, listing each CDR3 protein once. There are 910,000 or so distinct CDR3 sequences in the sample; about 53% occur only once, and about a fifth lies in the top ten. Sequencing was performed on blood. The receptors come from a woman aged 55-70 years in good health.

The rearrangement links TRBV7-6 to TRBJ2-2; D not certain. The V end was cut by 5 bases, the J end by 6 bases, with 10 bases between. CDR3 length: 13 amino acids. In germline, CDR1 is SGHVS, CDR2 FNYEAQ. In DNA form, the CDR3 reads TGTGCCAGCAGCCAATTTTCGGCCGGGGAGCTGTTTTTT. Protein product: CASSQFSAGELFF.

The chain joins TRBV20-1 to TRBJ2-7, with 10 nucleotides matching TRBD1. V trimming: 4 bases; J trimming: 4 bases; junction bases outside the gene matches: 4. Germline CDR1 reads DFQATT; CDR2 reads SNEGSKA (reference sequence). This CDR3 has 13 residues. CDR3: CSAIGTGVYEQYF. In DNA, the CDR3 is TGCAGTGCTATAGGGACAGGGGTTTACGAGCAGTACTTC.

Remarks on this clonotype: At one end the junction does not follow the germline gene, possibly because of a read error. The chain employs TRBV10-3 and TRBJ2-1, with 8 positions matching TRBD2. In germline, CDR1 is ENHRY, CDR2 SYGVKD. The CDR3 contains 15 residues. CDR3 bases: TGTGTCATCTTGAGGGCGGCTAGCGGGCCAAGCGAGCAGTTCTTC. This gives the protein CVILRAASGPSEQFF.

This clonotype has more than one count but fewer than ten. The chain combines TRBV4-1 with TRBJ2-1, with 11 nucleotides matching TRBD1. Germline trimming cut 7 bases from V and 1 base from J; bases unmatched to any gene: 9. Germline V gives CDR1 MGHRA, CDR2 YSYEKL. The CDR3 loop spans 17 amino acids. The CDR3 sequence: CASTEWGTGGSYNEQFF. The CDR3, as DNA: TGCGCCAGCACCGAGTGGGGGACAGGGGGGTCCTACAATGAGCAGTTCTTC.

The chain recombines TRBV5-1 with TRBJ1-5; 7 bases align to TRBD1. Germline lookup yields CDR1 SGHRS and CDR2 YFSETQ. The length of the CDR3 is 19 residues. The V gene end was trimmed by 0 bases and the J gene end by 0 bases; junction bases not matched to a gene: 12. Here the CDR3 DNA reads TGCGCCAGCAGCTTGGAAGGAAGACAGGGCGAATATAGCAATCAGCCCCAGCATTTT. This sequence encodes CASSLEGRQGEYSNQPQHF.

This rearrangement joins TRBV7-2 to TRBJ2-7, with 10 bases aligning to TRBD2. CDR3 length: 15 amino acids. With 6 bases clipped from V and 2 bases from J, the junction kept 7 bases outside the gene matches. Germline CDR1 SGHTA, CDR2 FQGNSA. For the CDR3, the DNA is TGTGCCAGCAGAAGTGGACTAGCGGAGACCTACGAGCAGTACTTC. Translation gives CASRSGLAETYEQYF.

A note on this clonotype: At one end, the junction sequence differs from germline, possibly due to a read error. CDR3 bases: TGCGCCGGCAGCCAAGATACCCAACGACGGAGAGCTAACTATGGCTACACCTTC. Protein product: CAGSQDTQRRRANYGYTF. The J gene is TRBJ1-2, the V gene TRBV4-1, with D hard to call. The CDR3 totals 18 residues. Germline CDR1 is MGHRA and CDR2 is YSYEKL.

The chain combines TRBV20-1 with TRBJ2-1; TRBD1 aligns across 7 bases. The trim removed 6 bases at V and 2 bases at J, leaving 4 bases unmatched. The CDR3 has 13 amino acids. Germline V lookup: CDR1 DFQATT, CDR2 SNEGSKA (reference sequence). The CDR3 protein is CSAPTGTYNEQFF. CDR3 nucleotides: TGCAGTGCCCCGACAGGGACCTACAATGAGCAGTTCTTC.

The chain joins TRBV15 to TRBJ2-4, with D possibly TRBD2 on 5 matching bases. Germline V lookup: CDR1 LNHNV, CDR2 YYDKDF (reference sequence). Trimming shortened V by 6 bases and J by 9 bases, and 21 bases separated the two germline ends. The CDR3 is 15 amino acids. CDR3 nucleotide sequence: TGTGCCACCAGTATTAACGGGGTTAAGCTATCCATTCAGTACTTC. It encodes CATSINGVKLSIQYF.

This rearrangement joins TRBV12-3 or TRBV12-4 to TRBJ2-1; TRBD2 is a possible D gene (6 bases). V lost 6 bases and J lost 7, with 19 bases in between. The CDR3 runs to 15 residues. CDR3 nucleotides: TGTGCCAGCAGCCACACTAGCCAGAGCAGGAATGAGCAGTTCTTC. Translated, it gives CASSHTSQSRNEQFF.

There are a few counts of this clonotype. The chain combines TRBV3-1 with TRBJ2-4; D is unclear. The end of the DNA is better explained by TRBJ2-5, so the J call may be wrong. CDR3 size: 14 residues. In germline, CDR1 is LGHDT, CDR2 YNNKEL (reference sequence). The CDR3 is CASSQGNGQETQYF. In nucleotides, the CDR3 is TGTGCCAGCAGCCAAGGGAACGGTCAAGAGACCCAGTACTTC.

As to this clonotype: A read error may account for a junction end that differs from germline. This chain joins TRBV5-1 and TRBJ1-2, with a tentative D call TRBD1 (5 bases). The germline CDR1 and CDR2 sequences are SGHRS and YFSETQ. The CDR3 covers 12 residues. The CDR3 coding sequence is TGTGCCAGCAGTGGGGGTAACTATGGCTACACCTTC. Its translation is CASSGGNYGYTF.

A remark on this clonotype: A clone one base away is much larger, so this may be a read error. The chain links TRBV12-3 or TRBV12-4 to TRBJ2-4; TRBD2 matches 9 bases. The J call may be incorrect, as the DNA end agrees better with TRBJ2-7. CDR3 length equals 15 residues. CDR3 amino acids: CASSLGAGGPDEQYF. CDR3 DNA: TGTGCCAGCAGTTTAGGGGCGGGAGGGCCCGACGAGCAGTACTTC.

The chain uses TRBV5-6 and TRBJ2-7; 9 bases map to TRBD2. The germline V gene encodes CDR1 SGHDT and CDR2 YYEEEE. Trimming cost V 0 bases and J 7 bases; bases outside gene matches: 17. The CDR3 runs 18 residues. In DNA form, the CDR3 reads TGTGCCAGCAGCTTGGAAGCGGGAGGAACCATTTACTACAATGAGCAGTACTTC. Protein: CASSLEAGGTIYYNEQYF.

V gene TRBV20-1 combines with J gene TRBJ2-1; 12 positions agree with TRBD2. The length of the CDR3 is 15 residues. V dropped 5 bases and J dropped 10; count of bases not matched to a gene: 12. Germline lookup yields CDR1 DFQATT and CDR2 SNEGSKA (reference sequence). CDR3 in amino acids: CSARKTSGSMAEQFF. The CDR3 nucleotides read TGCAGTGCTCGTAAGACTAGCGGGAGTATGGCCGAGCAGTTCTTC.

The rearrangement links TRBV10-3 to TRBJ2-2; 10 bases match TRBD1. This CDR3 spans 16 amino acids. J gave up 4 bases and V 4 bases, and 6 bases lay outside the gene matches. From germline, CDR1 is ENHRY and CDR2 SYGVKD. This chain's CDR3 is CAISGGQGRGTGELFF. DNA for the CDR3: TGTGCCATCAGTGGGGGACAGGGGCGTGGCACCGGGGAGCTGTTTTTT.

The J gene is TRBJ2-5, the V gene TRBV6-5; possibly TRBD2 for D (5 bases). V dropped 6 bases and J dropped 11 bases, with 22 bases sitting between them. Germline lookup yields CDR1 MNHEY and CDR2 SVGAGI. The CDR3 totals 14 residues. CDR3 bases: TGTGCCAGCAGGCCCAGCGGAGGCGCTAGGAAGCAGTACTTC. Its protein product is CASRPSGGARKQYF.

The chain links TRBV7-9 to TRBJ1-2, with 10 nucleotides matching TRBD1. V dropped 5 bases and J dropped 8; count of bases not matched to a gene: 11. The germline CDR1 and CDR2 sequences are SEHNR and FQNEAQ (reference sequence). CDR3 length equals 15 residues. CDR3 in amino acids: CASSDRDRGRVGYTF. CDR3 sequence (DNA): TGTGCCAGCAGCGATCGGGACAGGGGTCGTGTCGGCTACACCTTC.

This chain connects TRBV12-3 or TRBV12-4 to TRBJ2-1, with 7 bases lining up with TRBD2. V trimming: 5 bases; J trimming: 3 bases; junction bases outside the gene matches: 10. The CDR3 spans 16 residues. CDR3 residues: CASSRRGGSFYNEQFF. The CDR3 coding sequence is TGTGCCAGCAGTAGGAGGGGCGGGAGCTTCTACAATGAGCAGTTCTTC.

The CDR3, as DNA: TGTGCCCTGGGGCAGGGCGGTGAGCAGTACTTC. Encoded protein: CALGQGGEQYF. This chain uses TRBV10-3 with TRBJ2-7, with TRBD1 as a possible D gene (5 bases). The V end lost 11 bases, the J end lost 7 bases, and 15 bases lay between the germline ends. The length of the CDR3 is 11 residues. Per germline, CDR1 ENHRY and CDR2 SYGVKD.

The rearrangement links TRBV9 to TRBJ2-4; 8 bases align to TRBD2. The J call may be incorrect, as the DNA end agrees better with TRBJ2-7. This CDR3 has 16 residues. The germline gives CDR1 SGDLS, CDR2 YYNGEE. The CDR3 region has the DNA TGTGCCAGCAGCGTAGAGGGCAGCGGGAGTACGTACGAGCAGTACTTC. Amino acids: CASSVEGSGSTYEQYF.

V is TRBV5-4 and J is TRBJ2-1; 7 bases are a match to TRBD1. V lost 4 bases, J lost 8 bases, and 6 bases stayed unmatched. Germline loops: CDR1 SGHNT, CDR2 YYREEE (reference sequence). CDR3 length equals 13 residues. The CDR3 loop reads CASSRTGVDEQFF. The DNA of the CDR3 is TGTGCCAGCAGCCGCACAGGGGTGGATGAGCAGTTCTTC.

The V and J genes are TRBV13 and TRBJ2-3, with D possibly matching TRBD2 (6 bases). The CDR3 contains 14 residues. Trimming stripped 5 bases from V and 4 bases from J, with 13 bases between. CDR1 and CDR2 from the germline V gene are PRHDT and FYEKMQ (reference sequence). CDR3 amino acids: CASSPPGGPDTQYF. Here the CDR3 DNA reads TGTGCCAGCAGCCCACCCGGGGGACCAGATACGCAGTATTTT.

There are a few counts of this clonotype. This chain uses TRBV6-2 or TRBV6-3 with TRBJ1-4; 9 bases are a match to TRBD1. Germline V gene lookup returns CDR1 MNHEY and CDR2 SVGEGT. There are 19 residues in the CDR3. Trimming took 6 bases from V and 10 from J; bases not matched to a gene: 24. The CDR3, as DNA: TGTGCCAGCAGCCAACCCGGGACAGGGAATCGATGGTTGCGAGGAAAACTGTTTTTT. Its translation: CASSQPGTGNRWLRGKLFF.

The J gene is TRBJ2-7, the V gene TRBV5-4; D not certain. The CDR3 consists of 15 residues. Trimming took off 0 bases at V and 0 bases at J, with 10 bases between the two ends. From germline, CDR1 is SGHNT and CDR2 YYREEE (reference sequence). DNA of the CDR3: TGTGCCAGCAGCTTGGGACCGATAAGCTCCTACGAGCAGTACTTC. Translating gives CASSLGPISSYEQYF.

The V gene is TRBV20-1, the J gene TRBJ2-3; D may be TRBD1 or TRBD2 (5 bases each). Trimming pared 0 bases from V and 2 bases from J, leaving 12 bases between. This CDR3 contains 15 residues. Germline values: CDR1 DFQATT, CDR2 SNEGSKA (reference sequence). CDR3: CSARDLGDPTDTQYF. CDR3 coding DNA: TGCAGTGCTAGAGATTTGGGGGACCCCACAGATACGCAGTATTTT.

The chain has TRBV10-3 and TRBJ2-5, with TRBD1 as a possible D gene (6 bases). This CDR3 region has 14 residues. Between the trimmed V and J ends, which lost 3 bases and 3 bases, there was a span of 11 bases. Germline loops: CDR1 ENHRY, CDR2 SYGVKD. In DNA, the CDR3 is TGTGCCATCAGTGATGCTCCAGGGGAAGAGACCCAGTACTTC. Translated, it gives CAISDAPGEETQYF.

This clonotype has only a few counts. The V and J genes are TRBV20-1 and TRBJ2-1, with D uncertain. Germline CDR1 DFQATT, CDR2 SNEGSKA (reference sequence). The CDR3 has 14 amino acids. V shed 2 bases and J shed 4 bases, with 12 bases lying between them. The CDR3 DNA reads as TGCAGTGCTAGAACAAACTCCATGTACAATGAGCAGTTCTTC. Protein product: CSARTNSMYNEQFF.